A selection of T cell receptor beta chains follows, all from one sample in a study of blood T cell repertoires in COVID-19. Only in-frame clones appear in the TCRdb table, and some are missing; sequencing was by immunoSEQ multiplex PCR. The sample contains under 100,000 clones, roughly 80% of which appear only once. The sample consisted of peripheral blood. Receptors were obtained from a man aged 50 to 59 with acute or convalescent COVID-19. CDR3s leave out the opening cysteine and the closing phenylalanine or tryptophan. The order of the fields is CDR3 length, J gene, V gene, CDR3 protein.

11	TRBJ2-5	TRBV6-6	ASSFPGLETQY
13	TRBJ2-2	TRBV18	ASSKGTSNTGELF
10	TRBJ1-1	TRBV7-9	ASSVYGTEAF
11	TRBJ2-2	TRBV19	ASDRGWTGELF
12	TRBJ1-5	TRBV7-3	ASSGQAVNQPQH
12	TRBJ2-7	TRBV6-5	ASSPDSPRYGQY
14	TRBJ2-3	TRBV4-1	ASSQAGGRGTDTQY
13	TRBJ2-5	TRBV6-5	ASSPSDSLQETQY
11	TRBJ1-5	TRBV14	ASSRGQGWPQH
12	TRBJ1-2	TRBV19	ASRIFPGDHGYT
11	TRBJ2-5	TRBV12-3/TRBV12-4	ASSTREAETQY
12	TRBJ2-2	TRBV28	ASRWASGPGELF
12	TRBJ2-1	TRBV6-5	ASSYRRQGNEQF
16	TRBJ1-5	TRBV27	ASSLVGTGSEANQPQH
13	TRBJ2-3	TRBV10-3	AIWASGSSTDTQY
10	TRBJ1-3	TRBV30	AWTLSGNTIY
11	TRBJ1-6	TRBV30	AWGQGSDSPLH
12	TRBJ1-2	TRBV6-5	ASSYPGQGQGYT
12	TRBJ1-1	TRBV10-3	AIRQDRQNTEAF
11	TRBJ1-3	TRBV12-3/TRBV12-4	ASSSTGADTIY
10	TRBJ2-5	TRBV28	ASSLEGETQY
17	TRBJ2-2	TRBV5-5	ASSFGTSGRTVWTGELF
14	TRBJ2-4	TRBV7-6	ASSLEGRVGKNIQY
13	TRBJ2-3	TRBV11-3	ASSLAGRAGDTQY
13	TRBJ2-3	TRBV28	ASSSSGGARDTQY
12	TRBJ1-2	TRBV19	ASSVQGTNYGYT
14	TRBJ2-1	TRBV30	AWSVYGGSRSNEQF
12	TRBJ1-4	TRBV28	ASSLGGGNEKLF
15	TRBJ2-7	TRBV7-2	ASSLAEGGLAGAEQY
16	TRBJ2-4	TRBV21-1	ASSKRGSAGVAKNIQY
12	TRBJ2-3	TRBV2	ASNRRGAADTQY
10	TRBJ2-7	TRBV6-5	ASSQQGWEQY
10	TRBJ1-2	TRBV6-2/TRBV6-3	ASSGGTYGYT
17	TRBJ1-2	TRBV19	ASSIAGLARDRAIYGYT
12	TRBJ2-3	TRBV6-2/TRBV6-3	ASSYVGVTDTQY
12	TRBJ2-2	TRBV11-1	ASSLGRTIGELF
12	TRBJ2-3	TRBV6-5	ASSLEGRTDTQY
12	TRBJ2-1	TRBV19	ASSPGSPYNEQF
17	TRBJ2-3	TRBV21-1	ASSKNPPELLEYTDTQY
13	TRBJ1-6	TRBV19	ASRTSTGSNSPLH
10	TRBJ2-7	TRBV12-3/TRBV12-4	ASSRAAYEQY
13	TRBJ1-1	TRBV5-5	ASSAGGRMNTEAF
13	TRBJ1-1	TRBV6-2/TRBV6-3	ASSYGEGDSKGAF
11	TRBJ1-2	TRBV7-2	ASSQGQNYGYT
12	TRBJ1-1	TRBV10-2	ASSEAGITAEAF
14	TRBJ1-3	TRBV5-1	ASSLGMGLSGNTIY
13	TRBJ1-2	TRBV29-1	SVDMGTGAYYGYT
13	TRBJ2-3	TRBV28	ASSGQGARTDTQY
13	TRBJ1-5	TRBV19	ASSMGTGTDQPQH
9	TRBJ1-2	TRBV30	ASQTGNGYT
11	TRBJ2-5	TRBV7-9	ASSRGSQETQY
16	TRBJ2-3	TRBV28	ASSLSLPGQLGTDTQY
12	TRBJ2-7	TRBV7-2	ASSAMGTSYEQY
16	TRBJ2-5	TRBV5-1	ASSTRLAGAGVPETQY
12	TRBJ2-1	TRBV7-2	ASSFQRTDGEQF
13	TRBJ2-3	TRBV7-2	ASSFSGGALDTQY
13	TRBJ2-1	TRBV28	ASSLAAVVYNEQF